This paragraph reports one T cell receptor (beta chain). Germline loops: CDR1 SGHDT, CDR2 YYEEEE. V gave up 4 bases and J gave up 5 bases, with 13 bases separating them. The CDR3 is 14 residues long. The sample belongs to a study of Ad26.COV2.S vaccination and SARS-CoV-2 variants. At the level of the study: Vaccine-arm donor from the placebo-controlled COV1001 Ad26.COV2.S trial. Dosing was one shot or two shots 56 days apart.

Sequenced by immunoSEQ multiplex PCR; TCRdb stores in-frame clones only, minus some. The table has around 270,000 clones, around 90% seen once. Sample treatment: 15 to 20 received Ad26.COV2.S at low or high dose, single or two shots; about 5 received placebo; per-sample allocation not given. The study sampled participants on day 63 after the first vaccine or placebo injection. This TCR derives from a person between 18 and 59 years old who received the Ad26.COV2.S COVID-19 vaccine or a placebo. The sample here was peripheral blood, taken in a trial of Ad26.COV2.S vaccine versus placebo. V usage is TRBV5-6 and J usage is TRBJ1-5; D gene uncertain. DNA of the CDR3: TGTGCCAGCAGCCCCCGCCGGGCAGATCAGCCCCAGCATTTT. The encoded protein is CASSPRRADQPQHF.